This T cell receptor (beta chain) stems from a study of blood T cell repertoires in COVID-19. The repertoire was sequenced with immunoSEQ multiplex PCR; TCRdb's copy has only in-frame clones and lacks some. The sample has under 300,000 clones; about 88% are singletons. The TCR originated in a middle-aged woman who had recovered from COVID-19. The sample comprised peripheral blood.

The CDR3 spells CASSLADRVYEQYF. The CDR3 coding sequence is TGTGCCAGCAGCTTGGCGGACAGGGTCTACGAGCAGTACTTC. The chain recombines TRBV7-8 with TRBJ2-7; 8 nucleotides align to TRBD1. The CDR3 covers 14 residues. The germline V gene encodes CDR1 SGHVS and CDR2 FQNEAQ. The V and J ends lost 3 bases and 3 bases, in that order; junction bases with no gene match: 4.